Following are 8 T cell receptor beta chains from one sample sequenced in a study of blood T cells in healthy people across ages. It was with a sample-barcoded 5' primer and a J-beta primer mix that a second PCR of roughly 7 to 12 cycles was run. TCRdb called the 5' RACE reads again in MiXCR, with one record for every CDR3 protein. The sample records roughly 1.7 million distinct CDR3 sequences, about 31% being singletons. Source material: blood. The source of these receptors is a woman between 25 and 40 years old in good health.

The rearrangement joins TRBV4-2 to TRBJ1-4, with 7 bases matching TRBD1. This CDR3 spans 16 amino acids. V shed 4 bases and J 2 bases; nucleotides not matched to a gene: 7. Germline CDR1 LGHNA, CDR2 YNFKEQ. The CDR3 is CASSPKVQGTNEKLFF. The CDR3 coding sequence is TGTGCCAGCAGCCCCAAAGTACAGGGGACTAATGAAAAACTGTTTTTT.

The chain links TRBV24-1 to TRBJ2-3, with a possible D match to TRBD2 (5 bases). The CDR3 has 16 amino acids. Trimming removed 3 bases at V and 2 bases at J, with 14 bases between. Germline CDR1 is KGHDR and CDR2 is SFDVKD. The CDR3 reads CATSDPSGRHTDTQYF. CDR3 DNA sequence: TGTGCCACCAGTGATCCCTCGGGAAGACACACAGATACGCAGTATTTT.

The chain couples TRBV20-1 to TRBJ1-1, with TRBD1 identical over 8 bases. CDR1 and CDR2 (germline): DFQATT, SNEGSKA (reference sequence). V gave up 0 bases and J gave up 4 bases; unmatched junction bases: 7. CDR3 length: 15 amino acids. For the CDR3, the DNA is TGCAGTGCTAGAGAACCCCTGGACAGGGCCACTGAAGCTTTCTTT. Encoded protein: CSAREPLDRATEAFF.

This clonotype was recorded a few times. This rearrangement joins TRBV6-2 or TRBV6-3 to TRBJ1-1; 7 nucleotides line up with TRBD1. J lost 6 bases, V lost 5 bases, and 9 bases had no gene match. Germline V lookup: CDR1 MNHEY, CDR2 SVGEGT. This CDR3 has 14 residues. This CDR3 is CASSTATGVAEAFF. The CDR3 DNA is TGTGCCAGCAGTACCGCCACAGGGGTAGCTGAAGCTTTCTTT.

This clonotype was seen more than once but under ten times. The gene calls are TRBV10-3 and TRBJ1-1; D ambiguous. Germline V gives CDR1 ENHRY, CDR2 SYGVKD. Trimming cost V 3 bases and J 1 base, with 6 bases left between them. The CDR3 totals 13 residues. The CDR3 loop reads CAISEKGNTEAFF. CDR3 DNA: TGTGCCATCAGTGAAAAGGGGAACACTGAAGCTTTCTTT.

The chain has TRBV5-1 and TRBJ2-1; 7 bases fit TRBD2. Germline-derived CDR1 and CDR2 are SGHRS and YFSETQ. The length of the CDR3 is 15 residues. V shed 7 bases and J 8 bases; nucleotides not matched to a gene: 15. The DNA for the CDR3 is TGCGCCAGCGGCACACTGGCGGGAGTTACCTATGAGCAGTTCTTC. Translated: CASGTLAGVTYEQFF. The full variable domain, its missing parts supplied by reference TRBV5-1 and TRBJ2-1, is KAGVTQTPRYLIKTRGQQVTLSCSPISGHRSVSWYQQTPGQGLQFLFEYFSETQRNKGNFPGRFSGRQFSNSRSEMNVSTLELGDSALYLCASGTLAGVTYEQFFGPGTRLTVL.

A few counts support this clonotype. The chain uses TRBV3-1 and TRBJ2-5, with TRBD2 matching 11 bases. J was trimmed by 6 bases and V by 7 bases; bases with no gene match: 10. The germline V gene encodes CDR1 LGHDT and CDR2 YNNKEL (reference sequence). This CDR3 is 15 amino acids long. The CDR3 bases are TGTGCCAGCACCCTAGCGGGGGGAGTAATAAAGACCCAGTACTTC. As protein: CASTLAGGVIKTQYF.

The chain has TRBV2 and TRBJ2-3, with D perhaps assigned TRBD1 or TRBD2 (5 bases each). The CDR3 spans 15 residues. The germline V gene encodes CDR1 SNHLY and CDR2 FYNNEI. Trimming took off 3 bases at V and 5 bases at J, with 15 bases between the two ends. CDR3 nucleotides: TGTGCCAGCAGTGATGGGACCATGAAGGGAGATACGCAGTATTTT. It translates to CASSDGTMKGDTQYF.